The source of this T cell receptor beta chain is a study of regulatory T cells in long-lasting Graves disease. As to time point: newly diagnosed GD, antithyroid drugs for less than 3 months. PBMC-derived RNA was used for the TCR library. Of note for this clonotype: At one end the junction does not follow the germline gene, possibly because of a read error.

Researchers made TCR beta libraries by using iRepertoire HTBI primers and running Arm-PCR on CDR3 regions. From the multiplex PCR reads, TCRdb called clonotypes with MiXCR, one entry per CDR3 protein. Counted here are about 560,000 distinct CDR3 sequences, around 16% occurring once; the ten biggest clones make up 12%. The CDR3 totals 15 residues. In germline, CDR1 is DFQATT, CDR2 SNEGSKA (reference sequence). These records were also assigned to another study, of T cells in Graves' hyperthyroidism and ophthalmopathy.

This sample comprised peripheral blood mononuclear cells (PBMCs), obtained at new diagnosis, from a patient treated with antithyroid drugs. The genes are TRBV20-1 and TRBJ2-7, with 9 bases identical to TRBD2. The sequence was collected from a young man with Graves disease. CDR3 sequence: CNARGLAGPSYEQYF. The CDR3 DNA sequence: TGCAATGCTAGAGGTCTAGCGGGACCCTCCTACGAGCAGTACTTC.